The text below deals with one T cell receptor beta chain. The data stem from a study of shared clonotypes between healthy human individuals. In the original processing: Because ImmunoSEQ provided only junction sequences with no quality scores, the filtering differed. Measured with immunoSEQ multiplex PCR; TCRdb has only the in-frame clones, and not every one. The V and J calls and clone size are taken from that table; D and trimming were inferred from the DNA. The sample holds about 2.3 million clones, about 92% seen once. The germline gives CDR1 MNHEY, CDR2 SMNVEV (reference sequence). V lost 6 bases, J lost 0 bases, and 18 bases lay in between. CDR3 length: 17 amino acids.

The sequence derives from a man aged 18-30 years in good health. Some clones in this sample may be carry-over from other donors' samples. The sample consisted of naive CD4+ T cells from PBMCs. The subset is: CD45RA+ positively selected. V and J are TRBV27 and TRBJ2-1; D ambiguous. This CDR3 reads CASSRLADASSYNEQFF. CDR3 sequence (DNA): TGTGCCAGCAGCCGTCTTGCGGACGCCAGCTCCTACAATGAGCAGTTCTTC.